A single sample gave rise to the 12 T cell receptor beta chains below, sequenced in a study of T cells after yellow fever vaccination. From the 5' RACE reads, TCRdb called clonotypes with MiXCR, one entry per CDR3 protein. The repertoire holds 340,000 or so distinct CDR3 sequences, with 9.5% to 15% as singletons. Sequenced here: CD4+ T cells sorted from PBMCs, sampled 15 days after the yellow fever booster vaccination. All receptors derive from a man between 18 and 29 years old who received the YFV17D yellow fever vaccine.

This clonotype was recorded a few times. This sequence joins TRBV20-1 and TRBJ2-7; 10 bases fit TRBD1. This CDR3 spans 14 amino acids. J gave up 1 base and V 2 bases, and 2 bases lay outside the gene matches. CDR1 and CDR2 from the germline V gene are DFQATT and SNEGSKA (reference sequence). CDR3 in amino acids: CSARTGQGSYEQYV. The CDR3 DNA reads as TGCAGTGCTAGAACGGGACAGGGGTCCTACGAGCAGTACGTC.

This clonotype was found a few times. The chain joins TRBV5-5 to TRBJ1-5, with TRBD1 identical over 9 bases. The CDR3 covers 15 residues. Trimming removed 4 bases from V and 6 bases from J; junction bases left unmatched: 8. The germline gives CDR1 SGHKS, CDR2 YYEKEE (reference sequence). The CDR3 nucleotides read TGTGCCAGCAGCAATGGGACAGGGTACAGTCAGCCCCAGCATTTT. This encodes CASSNGTGYSQPQHF.

The chain employs TRBV10-3 and TRBJ2-7, with D perhaps matching TRBD1 or TRBD2 (6 bases each). The CDR3 extends over 13 amino acids. Per the germline V gene, CDR1 is ENHRY and CDR2 is SYGVKD. V lost 7 bases and J 2 bases, leaving 12 bases between the germline ends. CDR3 bases: TGTGCCATCACCCGGGGGCGAACCTACGAGCAGTACTTC. It codes for CAITRGRTYEQYF.

The CDR3 spells CASSLVGIKEKLFF. Written as DNA, the CDR3 is TGTGCCAGCAGTTTAGTAGGGATTAAGGAAAAACTGTTTTTT. V and J are TRBV28 and TRBJ1-4; D is ambiguous. The CDR3 spans 14 residues. Trimming removed 2 bases from V and 8 bases from J, with 12 bases in between. Germline V gene lookup returns CDR1 MDHEN and CDR2 SYDVKM.

This clonotype was detected a few times. The chain has TRBV7-9 and TRBJ1-1, with a tentative D call TRBD1 (6 bases). CDR1 is SEHNR, CDR2 FQNEAQ, per germline (reference sequence). This CDR3 is built from 16 residues. With 1 base removed from V and 4 bases from J, the gap between germline ends came to 16 bases. The CDR3 DNA is TGTGCCAGCAGCTTAGGGGTGGACAGCTCCGGCACTGAAGCTTTCTTT. This translates into CASSLGVDSSGTEAFF.

This clonotype was counted a few times. This chain links TRBV6-5 with TRBJ2-1; 10 positions agree with TRBD2. The V gene's germline CDR1 is MNHEY and CDR2 SVGAGI. The CDR3 has 17 residues. V dropped 5 bases and J dropped 2; count of bases not matched to a gene: 9. The CDR3 loop reads CASSPPQSGGAYNEQFF. As DNA, the CDR3 is TGTGCCAGCAGTCCACCCCAGAGCGGGGGGGCCTACAATGAGCAGTTCTTC.

This clonotype was detected a few times. V usage is TRBV4-2 and J usage is TRBJ2-2, with D maybe TRBD2 (6 bases). The CDR3 covers 17 residues. V lost 4 bases to trimming and J lost 5 bases, with 20 bases between them. Germline lookup yields CDR1 LGHNA and CDR2 YNFKEQ. CDR3 in amino acids: CASSPFLGGMATGELFF. In DNA, the CDR3 is TGTGCCAGCAGCCCTTTTCTGGGGGGTATGGCGACCGGGGAGCTGTTTTTT.

This clonotype was picked up a small number of times. This chain joins TRBV25-1 and TRBJ1-3; TRBD1 matches at 11 bases. The CDR3 covers 17 residues. Losses at the gene ends were 8 bases for V and 0 bases for J; bases not matched to a gene: 9. The V gene's germline CDR1 is MGHDK and CDR2 SYGVNS. The CDR3 region has the DNA TGTGCCAGCCCCATGGGACAGGGGGATTACTCTGGAAACACCATATATTTT. This codes for CASPMGQGDYSGNTIYF. The full variable domain, its missing parts supplied by reference TRBV25-1 and TRBJ1-3, is EADIYQTPRYLVIGTGKKITLECSQTMGHDKMYWYQQDPGMELHLIHYSYGVNSTEKGDLSSESTVSRIRTEHFPLTLESARPSHTSQYLCASPMGQGDYSGNTIYFGEGSWLTVV.

This clonotype was observed a handful of times. This rearrangement joins TRBV7-6 to TRBJ1-5, with D uncertain. This CDR3 spans 15 amino acids. The V end lost 6 bases, the J end lost 2 bases, and 14 bases lay between the germline ends. CDR1 and CDR2 from the germline V gene are SGHVS and FNYEAQ. For the CDR3, the DNA is TGTGCCAGCAGTTTGGAGCCGAAGCGCAATCAGCCCCAGCATTTT. Translating it yields CASSLEPKRNQPQHF.

The gene calls are TRBV7-2 and TRBJ2-7; D might be TRBD1 (5 bases). Looked up from germline, CDR1 is SGHTA and CDR2 is FQGNSA. V dropped 2 bases and J dropped 7 bases, with 12 bases sitting between them. This CDR3 comprises 13 residues. The CDR3 protein is CASSLQGSGEQYV. CDR3 in DNA: TGTGCCAGCAGCTTACAGGGTTCTGGGGAGCAGTACGTC.

The chain combines TRBV7-2 with TRBJ2-3; 9 nucleotides agree with TRBD2. Losses at the gene ends were 5 bases for V and 14 bases for J; bases not matched to a gene: 5. The CDR3 runs to 11 residues. The germline V gene encodes CDR1 SGHTA and CDR2 FQGNSA. This CDR3 reads CASSAGLAPYF. DNA of the CDR3: TGTGCCAGCAGCGCGGGACTAGCCCCGTATTTT. The variable domain in full, with the rest retrieved from reference TRBV7-2 and TRBJ2-3, is GAGVSQSPSNKVTEKGKDVELRCDPISGHTALYWYRQSLGQGLEFLIYFQGNSAPDKSGLPSDRFSAERTGGSVSTLTIQRTQQEDSAVYLCASSAGLAPYFGPGTRLTVL.

The chain links TRBV4-2 to TRBJ1-3; the D gene is possibly TRBD1 (5 bases). CDR1 is LGHNA and CDR2 is YNFKEQ in the germline V gene. This CDR3 is 15 amino acids long. Trimming removed 2 bases at V and 4 bases at J, with 12 bases between. The DNA for the CDR3 is TGTGCCAGCAGCCAACACAGGTCGGAGGGAAACACCATATATTTT. Residues: CASSQHRSEGNTIYF.